This is a list of T cell receptor beta chains from one sample in a study of STAT5B mutations in CD4+ large granular lymphocyte leukemia. Sequencing used immunoSEQ multiplex PCR; TCRdb keeps in-frame clones, though not all of them. The sample includes roughly 30,000 clones, 85% to 90% of them seen just once. Sample: CD4+ T cells from blood buffy coats. The receptors derive from a human donor in good health. Each CDR3 is given with its conserved first and last residue. A D gene is named only where the DNA matches it firmly. The size field is filled for only some rows; it gives once, few, many or a size class.

CDR3nt,CDR3aa,abundance,j_gene,d_gene,v_gene
TGTGCCAGCAGGGTCGCGGAGAACACTGAAGCTTTCTTT,CASRVAENTEAFF,NA,TRBJ1-1,NA,TRBV5-5
TGTGCCAGCAGGCCTCTCATTATGGGTGAAAAACTGTTTTTT,CASRPLIMGEKLFF,NA,TRBJ1-4,NA,TRBV6-5
TGCGCCAGCAGAGATACAGGGGGTAGTTTAGTGAATGAGCAGTTCTTC,CASRDTGGSLVNEQFF,NA,TRBJ2-1,TRBD1,TRBV5-1
TGTGCCAGCACGGGAGGGGTAAATAGCAATCAGCCCCAGCATTTT,CASTGGVNSNQPQHF,few,TRBJ1-5,NA,TRBV6-1
TGTGCCACCAGCAGAGAGGGCAGGGTCGGCTATGGCTACACCTTC,CATSREGRVGYGYTF,NA,TRBJ1-2,NA,TRBV15
TGTGCCAGCAGCGGAAGACAGGGCACAGATACGCAGTATTTT,CASSGRQGTDTQYF,NA,TRBJ2-3,NA,TRBV5-4
TGTGCCAGCAGTGAATGGGCAGGGGCGGGCACTGAAGCTTTCTTT,CASSEWAGAGTEAFF,NA,TRBJ1-1,NA,TRBV6-1
TGTGCCAGCAGTTCTCCAGGGCAATCGTCCTATGGCTACACCTTC,CASSSPGQSSYGYTF,NA,TRBJ1-2,NA,TRBV27
TGTGCCATCTCTAGCCTAATTTCTCTAACAGTCGAAAAGAACTATGGCTACACCTTC,CAISSLISLTVEKNYGYTF,NA,TRBJ1-2,NA,TRBV10-3
TGTGCCAGCGCCGGGACTAGCGCCTACGAGCAGTACTTC,CASAGTSAYEQYF,NA,TRBJ2-7,TRBD2,TRBV6-1
TGTGCCAGCAGCGGGCCCAGCGGGAGTCCCGAAGAGACCCAGTACTTC,CASSGPSGSPEETQYF,NA,TRBJ2-5,TRBD2,TRBV7-8
TGTGCCAGCAGTGCCGGACAGATTGTGACAGATACGCAGTATTTT,CASSAGQIVTDTQYF,NA,TRBJ2-3,NA,TRBV6-1
TGTGCCACCAGCCCGCGGGAGCCCGGCACAGATACGCAGTATTTT,CATSPREPGTDTQYF,NA,TRBJ2-3,TRBD2,TRBV15
TGTGCCAGCATCGTGAACACTGAAGCTTTCTTT,CASIVNTEAFF,NA,TRBJ1-1,NA,TRBV28
TGTGCCAGCTCACCACTCGGAGTGGGAACAGATACGCAGTATTTT,CASSPLGVGTDTQYF,NA,TRBJ2-3,NA,TRBV18
TGTGCCAGCAGTAGGGGGTTGAACACTGAAGCTTTCTTT,CASSRGLNTEAFF,NA,TRBJ1-1,NA,TRBV6-6
TGTGCCAGCACAAATATCGGGGAGCTGTTTTTT,CASTNIGELFF,NA,TRBJ2-2,NA,TRBV2
TGTGCCACCAGCAGAGATCAGGGCTCCTACGAGCAGTACTTC,CATSRDQGSYEQYF,NA,TRBJ2-7,NA,TRBV15
TGTGCCAGCAGCCAAGCGTCGCTAGGGACCACTGAAGCTTTCTTT,CASSQASLGTTEAFF,NA,TRBJ1-1,NA,TRBV14
TGTGCCAGCAGTGGAACTCACAGGGCTGGTAATGAAAAACTGTTTTTT,CASSGTHRAGNEKLFF,NA,TRBJ1-4,NA,TRBV6-1
TGCGCCAGCAGTGACAGCGGGAGAGGAAAGTACGAGCAGTACTTC,CASSDSGRGKYEQYF,few,TRBJ2-7,TRBD2,TRBV10-1
TGTGCCAGCAGCTTAGTGGGGGTGACAGTCTACGAGCAGTACTTC,CASSLVGVTVYEQYF,NA,TRBJ2-7,NA,TRBV11-2
TGTGCCAGCAGCTTAGTGAGTAGCGGGAGTGACACCGGGGAGCTGTTTTTT,CASSLVSSGSDTGELFF,few,TRBJ2-2,TRBD2,TRBV7-9
TGTGCCAGCAGCACCACTAGCGGGAGGGCTGGGTACGAGCAGTACTTC,CASSTTSGRAGYEQYF,NA,TRBJ2-7,TRBD2,TRBV11-2
TGTGCCAGCAGCTTCCCCACAGATACGCAGTATTTT,CASSFPTDTQYF,NA,TRBJ2-3,NA,TRBV7-9
TGTGCCAGCAGTTACCAGGGGCTAGCGGGAGAGAGGCAGTTCTTC,CASSYQGLAGERQFF,NA,TRBJ2-1,TRBD2,TRBV6-5
TGTGCCAGTAGTAACGGGAACACAGATACGCAGTATTTT,CASSNGNTDTQYF,NA,TRBJ2-3,NA,TRBV19
TGTGCCAGCAGCTTGCGGGCCCAAGAGACCCAGTACTTC,CASSLRAQETQYF,NA,TRBJ2-5,NA,TRBV7-3
TGTGCCAGCAGAGGGGGGACAGGGGATAGCAATCAGCCCCAGCATTTT,CASRGGTGDSNQPQHF,NA,TRBJ1-5,TRBD1,TRBV28
TGCAGCGCCACCTGGGGGGGGAACACTGAAGCTTTCTTT,CSATWGGNTEAFF,NA,TRBJ1-1,NA,TRBV29-1
TGTGCCAGTAGTATAATCCCGGGACAGTCGAACACTGAAGCTTTCTTT,CASSIIPGQSNTEAFF,NA,TRBJ1-1,TRBD1,TRBV19
TGTGCCAGCTCACCACGGACAGGGGTGTACGAGCAGTACTTC,CASSPRTGVYEQYF,few,TRBJ2-7,TRBD1,TRBV18
TGTGCCAGCAGCTTTAGAGCCCACGAGCAGTACTTC,CASSFRAHEQYF,NA,TRBJ2-7,NA,TRBV7-2
TGTGCCAGCAGCTTGGCCCTAGGACAGGGGCCGAGGAAGGGCTACACCTTC,CASSLALGQGPRKGYTF,NA,TRBJ1-2,TRBD1,TRBV5-4
TGTGCCAGCAGCTTATCTAGTATGGGCACAGATACGCAGTATTTT,CASSLSSMGTDTQYF,NA,TRBJ2-3,NA,TRBV7-6
TGTGCCAGTCGGAGTAGCAAGGGGTACGAGCAGTACTTC,CASRSSKGYEQYF,NA,TRBJ2-7,NA,TRBV28
TGTGCCAGTAGTATGCGGGAGGCCCTCCGGGAGACCCAGTACTTC,CASSMREALRETQYF,NA,TRBJ2-5,TRBD2,TRBV19
TGCGCCAGCAGCCAAGATCCGCTGGTGCGCTCCTATAATTCACCCCTCCACTTT,CASSQDPLVRSYNSPLHF,NA,TRBJ1-6,NA,TRBV4-1
TGTGCCAGCAGTGGCCCGGGACAGGATAACACTGAAGCTTTCTTT,CASSGPGQDNTEAFF,NA,TRBJ1-1,TRBD1,TRBV6-5
TGTGCCAGCAGCGTTAATCCAGGGTTCTCGTCGAAGAACACTGAAGCTTTCTTT,CASSVNPGFSSKNTEAFF,NA,TRBJ1-1,NA,TRBV7-9
TGCGCCAGCAGCTCAAGCGGGATTCGCTACGAGCAGTACTTC,CASSSSGIRYEQYF,once,TRBJ2-7,TRBD2,TRBV5-1
TGTGCCAGCAGTTTAACCGGGACTAGCGGAACAGATACGCAGTATTTT,CASSLTGTSGTDTQYF,NA,TRBJ2-3,TRBD2,TRBV27
TGTGCCAGTAGTCTGGGACAGGGCTTCTACGAGCAGTACTTC,CASSLGQGFYEQYF,NA,TRBJ2-7,TRBD1,TRBV19
TGTGCCAGCTCACCAATGAGGGGTAATCAGCCCCAGCATTTT,CASSPMRGNQPQHF,NA,TRBJ1-5,NA,TRBV18
TGTGCCAGCAATCCCGGGGCCTCCAATGAGCAGTTCTTC,CASNPGASNEQFF,NA,TRBJ2-1,NA,TRBV6-1
TGTGCCAGCAGCCCAGGACTTCTGGGGGACACTGAAGCTTTCTTT,CASSPGLLGDTEAFF,once,TRBJ1-1,NA,TRBV7-2
TGTGCCATCAGTGAGTCGGGAATTTATCAGCCCCAGCATTTT,CAISESGIYQPQHF,NA,TRBJ1-5,NA,TRBV10-3
TGTGCCAGCAGCCCAGTGGGACAGGGGCCCTACGAGCAGTACTTC,CASSPVGQGPYEQYF,NA,TRBJ2-7,TRBD1,TRBV7-7
TGTGCCAGCAGCGACAGTCCTTTAAACTATGGCTACACCTTC,CASSDSPLNYGYTF,NA,TRBJ1-2,NA,TRBV28
TGTGCCAGCAGCGCCTCCTACGAGCAGTACTTC,CASSASYEQYF,few,TRBJ2-7,NA,TRBV11-3
TGTGCCAGCAGCCCTCGCCCGGGACAGCCGAACACTGAAGCTTTCTTT,CASSPRPGQPNTEAFF,NA,TRBJ1-1,TRBD1,TRBV7-9
TGTGCCAGCAGCCCGGGACAGGGCGGAGAGCAGTACTTC,CASSPGQGGEQYF,NA,TRBJ2-7,TRBD1,TRBV7-2
TGTGCCAGTAACAGGGGTCCCCCTGAAGCTTTCTTT,CASNRGPPEAFF,NA,TRBJ1-1,TRBD1,TRBV2